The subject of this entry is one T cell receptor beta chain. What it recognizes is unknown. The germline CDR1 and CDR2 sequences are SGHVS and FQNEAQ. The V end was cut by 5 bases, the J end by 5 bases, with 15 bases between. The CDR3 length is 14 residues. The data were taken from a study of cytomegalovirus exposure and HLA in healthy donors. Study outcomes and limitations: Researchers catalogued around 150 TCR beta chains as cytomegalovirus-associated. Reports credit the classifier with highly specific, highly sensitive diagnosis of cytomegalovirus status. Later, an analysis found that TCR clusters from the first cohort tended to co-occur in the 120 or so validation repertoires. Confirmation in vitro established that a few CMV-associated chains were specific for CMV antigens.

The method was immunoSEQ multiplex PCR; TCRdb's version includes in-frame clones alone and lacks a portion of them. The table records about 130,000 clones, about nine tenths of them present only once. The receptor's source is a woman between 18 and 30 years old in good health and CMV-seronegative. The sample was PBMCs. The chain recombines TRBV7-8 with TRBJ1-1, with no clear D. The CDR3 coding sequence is TGTGCCAGCAGCATAGGAGGCGGTCGGACTGAAGCTTTCTTT. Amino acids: CASSIGGGRTEAFF.